The following is a T cell receptor (beta chain) sequence with its context. As yet, its antigen is unknown. The data were taken from a study of CD8+ T cells in alopecia areata. Background on the study: At a dose of 5 to 10 mg twice daily, oral tofacitinib was given to treated patients.

cDNA serving as the sequencing template came from extracted, reverse transcribed RNA. The table came from immunoSEQ multiplex PCR; TCRdb's copy has only in-frame clones and leaves some out. The sample lists 55,000 to 75,000 clones; under 55% were seen once. PBMCs served as the source from which CD4+ and CD8+ T cells were sorted. Study-wide results and caveats: Relative to mice, TCR sharing across patients was less clear, a difference possibly HLA-related. In scalp samples, resident alphabeta T cells of normal skin are also sequenced.

This CDR3 contains 14 residues. Trimming removed 3 bases at V and 5 bases at J, with 13 bases between. Per the germline V gene, CDR1 is GTSNPN and CDR2 is SVGIG (reference sequence). Sequences were derived from CD8+ T cells sorted from blood, sampled at week 0. This chain joins TRBV30 and TRBJ2-2, with D uncertain. This sequence was found in a human donor with alopecia areata. The CDR3 DNA follows: TGTGCCTGGAGCGAGGCCGATGTGACCGGGGAGCTGTTTTTT. It is translated as CAWSEADVTGELFF.